These 27 T cell receptor beta chains were all obtained from the same sample, sequenced in a study of CD8 T cells in Susac syndrome (dated by TCRdb to between 2017 and 2020). Libraries came from the immunoSEQ multiplex PCR assay. RNA was extracted with the RNeasy kit and about 0.5 to 1 ug was reverse transcribed using random hexamers. TCRdb reanalyzed the raw reads on its own, using fastp at Q25 for trimming and MiXCR for clone calling, and kept in-frame beta chains. Every distinct CDR3 protein forms one entry, paired with its most common genes and DNA. The sample includes 100,000 to 150,000 distinct CDR3 sequences, with around 94% observed a single time. Around 0.2% of the sample goes to the ten largest clones. Sequences were obtained from CD8+ T cells from PBMCs. These receptors were collected from a human donor with Susac syndrome.

The chain joins TRBV20-1 to TRBJ2-1; D is uncertain. V gave up 0 bases and J gave up 10 bases, with 10 bases separating them. Germline V lookup: CDR1 DFQATT, CDR2 SNEGSKA (reference sequence). The CDR3 is 12 residues long. The chain's CDR3 is CSARDEPPEQFF. For the CDR3, the DNA is TGCAGTGCTAGAGACGAGCCACCAGAGCAGTTCTTC.

V gene TRBV5-1 combines with J gene TRBJ2-7; 12 nucleotides match TRBD2. The V and J ends lost 4 bases and 2 bases, in that order; junction bases with no gene match: 7. CDR3 length: 16 residues. Germline lookup yields CDR1 SGHRS and CDR2 YFSETQ. The DNA of the CDR3 is TGCGCCAGCAGCCCACTAGCGGGAGGTGGGACCTACGAGCAGTACTTC. It is translated as CASSPLAGGGTYEQYF. Together with reference TRBV5-1 and TRBJ2-7, the CDR3 gives the full variable domain: KAGVTQTPRYLIKTRGQQVTLSCSPISGHRSVSWYQQTPGQGLQFLFEYFSETQRNKGNFPGRFSGRQFSNSRSEMNVSTLELGDSALYLCASSPLAGGGTYEQYFGPGTRLTVT.

Turning to this clonotype: Mismatch with germline at one junction end may stem from a read error. The chain joins TRBV7-7 to TRBJ2-4, with TRBD2 identical over 7 bases. The CDR3 has 18 amino acids. The germline V gene has CDR1 SSHAT and CDR2 FNYEAQ (reference sequence). CDR3 sequence: CASSPRRRSGTAKNIQYF. CDR3 nucleotides: TGTGCTAGCAGCCCCAGGAGGCGCAGCGGGACGGCCAAAAACATTCAGTACTTC.

The V gene is TRBV12-3 or TRBV12-4, the J gene TRBJ1-4; D is uncertain. CDR3 length equals 14 residues. Between the trimmed V and J ends, which lost 5 bases and 0 bases, there was a span of 7 bases. CDR3 region: CASSRVSTNEKLFF. Written as DNA, the CDR3 is TGTGCCAGCAGTCGGGTATCAACTAATGAAAAACTGTTTTTT.

V gene TRBV5-6 combines with J gene TRBJ1-1, with D unclear. The V gene lost 4 bases and the J gene lost 1 base, with 8 bases spanning the gap. This CDR3 is built from 13 residues. CDR1 and CDR2 (germline): SGHDT, YYEEEE. The CDR3: CASSPTTNTEAFF. Written as DNA, the CDR3 is TGTGCCAGCAGCCCGACAACGAACACTGAAGCTTTCTTT.

The V gene is TRBV20-1, the J gene TRBJ2-1; 8 bases match TRBD2. V shed 0 bases and J 2 bases; nucleotides not matched to a gene: 6. Germline V gives CDR1 DFQATT, CDR2 SNEGSKA (reference sequence). The CDR3 extends over 16 amino acids. CDR3 amino acids: CSARDKAGGTYNEQFF. The CDR3 nucleotides read TGCAGTGCTAGAGATAAGGCGGGGGGTACCTACAATGAGCAGTTCTTC.

This sequence joins TRBV6-5 and TRBJ1-2; the D is unclear. The CDR3 loop spans 14 amino acids. Trimming stripped 0 bases from V and 6 bases from J, with 11 bases between. The V gene's germline CDR1 is MNHEY and CDR2 SVGAGI. In DNA form, the CDR3 reads TGTGCCAGCAGTTACTCGAGGACGGATAATGGCTACACCTTC. It specifies CASSYSRTDNGYTF.

The chain has TRBV4-1 and TRBJ2-5, with 8 bases fitting TRBD2. Germline V gene lookup returns CDR1 MGHRA and CDR2 YSYEKL. J was trimmed by 5 bases and V by 1 base; bases with no gene match: 0. The CDR3 consists of 13 residues. CDR3 protein: CASSQASGETQYF. The CDR3 bases are TGCGCCAGCAGCCAAGCTAGCGGGGAGACCCAGTACTTC.

The gene calls are TRBV6-2 or TRBV6-3 and TRBJ1-5, with D hard to call. The CDR3 length is 15 residues. V lost 2 bases to trimming and J lost 0 bases, with 8 bases between them. Looked up from germline, CDR1 is MNHEY and CDR2 is SVGEGT. DNA of the CDR3: TGTGCCAGCAGTTACGCACAGCTTAGCAATCAGCCCCAGCATTTT. Translating gives CASSYAQLSNQPQHF.

The chain links TRBV5-6 to TRBJ1-5; tentative D call: TRBD1 (5 bases). V was shortened by 4 bases and J by 5 bases, with 22 bases between the two germline ends. The CDR3 is 17 residues long. CDR1 and CDR2 from the germline V gene are SGHDT and YYEEEE. In nucleotides, the CDR3 is TGTGCCAGCAGCCCTTACTTAGCAGGGCGTGGGGATCAGCCCCAGCATTTT. It specifies CASSPYLAGRGDQPQHF.

The chain is built from TRBV28 and TRBJ2-1; TRBD1 is a possible D gene (5 bases). The CDR3 has 12 amino acids. The V and J ends lost 5 bases and 6 bases respectively, with 8 bases between them. CDR1 MDHEN and CDR2 SYDVKM come from the germline V gene. CDR3 coding DNA: TGTGCCAGCAGTGTAGGGGTCAATGAGCAGTTCTTC. This codes for CASSVGVNEQFF.

The sample holds one count of this clonotype. The genes are TRBV12-3 or TRBV12-4 and TRBJ1-2, with unresolved D. The V end was cut by 3 bases, the J end by 7 bases, with 12 bases between. The CDR3 consists of 13 residues. CDR3 loop: CASSFPGSGGYTF. Here the CDR3 DNA reads TGTGCCAGCAGTTTCCCGGGATCCGGTGGCTACACCTTC.

This chain connects TRBV7-9 to TRBJ1-1; 8 bases are shared with TRBD1. Trimming took 5 bases from V and 6 from J; bases not matched to a gene: 8. The CDR3 loop spans 14 amino acids. Germline V lookup: CDR1 SEHNR, CDR2 FQNEAQ (reference sequence). As DNA, the CDR3 is TGTGCCAGCAGCCGACCGACAGGGGCCCCTGAAGCTTTCTTT. It translates to CASSRPTGAPEAFF.

This chain joins TRBV5-1 and TRBJ2-1; 7 bases map to TRBD1. Germline V lookup: CDR1 SGHRS, CDR2 YFSETQ. Unmatched junction bases numbered 9, after V lost 3 bases and J lost 3 bases. The CDR3 covers 16 residues. CDR3 loop: CASSSSDRAFYNEQFF. Here the CDR3 DNA reads TGCGCCAGCAGCTCGTCTGACAGGGCTTTCTACAATGAGCAGTTCTTC.

V usage is TRBV21-1 and J usage is TRBJ1-4. TRBV21-1 corresponds to a pseudogene. CDR3 length equals 12 residues. The CDR3 bases are TGTGCCAGCAGGGAATTTAATGAAAAACTGTTTTTT. Translated, it gives CASREFNEKLFF.

Here the CDR3 reads CARGTAGAYEQYF. In DNA form, the CDR3 reads TGTGCCAGAGGGACCGCAGGGGCATACGAGCAGTACTTC. The chain joins TRBV2 to TRBJ2-7; D may be TRBD1 (6 bases). The CDR3 loop spans 13 amino acids. V gave up 9 bases and J gave up 4 bases, with 16 bases separating them. Germline loops: CDR1 SNHLY, CDR2 FYNNEI.

V usage is TRBV30 and J usage is TRBJ1-1; D possibly corresponds to TRBD1 (5 bases). The CDR3 sequence is 14 residues long. V lost 2 bases and J lost 4, with 14 bases in between. Germline CDR1 reads GTSNPN; CDR2 reads SVGIG (reference sequence). The chain's CDR3 is CAWSNGVRGTEAFF. CDR3 coding DNA: TGTGCCTGGAGTAACGGAGTTAGGGGCACTGAAGCTTTCTTT.

The chain uses TRBV4-3 and TRBJ2-7, with D maybe TRBD2 (6 bases). CDR1 is LGHNA and CDR2 is YSLEER in the germline V gene. This CDR3 has 15 residues. The ends were cut back, 0 bases at V and 2 bases at J, with 11 bases in the middle. CDR3 bases: TGCGCCAGCAGCCAAGACGGAGGGTTCACCTACGAGCAGTACTTC. Protein: CASSQDGGFTYEQYF.

V and J are TRBV27 and TRBJ1-2, with TRBD1 matching over 12 bases. The length of the CDR3 is 13 residues. The germline gives CDR1 MNHEY, CDR2 SMNVEV (reference sequence). Trimming at V came to 6 bases and at J to 6 bases, leaving 2 bases not matched to a gene. The CDR3 nucleotides are TGTGCCAGCAGGGGACAGGGGGCGGATGGCTACACCTTC. It encodes CASRGQGADGYTF.

The chain combines TRBV5-6 with TRBJ1-5; D remains unclear. The CDR3 has 14 amino acids. V lost 2 bases and J 3 bases, leaving 9 bases between the germline ends. Germline lookup yields CDR1 SGHDT and CDR2 YYEEEE. The CDR3 sequence: CASSFMSDNQPQHF. The CDR3 DNA sequence: TGTGCCAGCAGCTTTATGTCGGACAATCAGCCCCAGCATTTT.

This chain joins TRBV7-2 and TRBJ2-1; D might be TRBD1 or TRBD2, each matching 5 bases. The CDR3 consists of 13 residues. Germline CDR1 SGHTA, CDR2 FQGNSA. V dropped 3 bases and J dropped 9 bases, with 12 bases sitting between them. The CDR3 DNA is TGTGCCAGCAGCTTGGGGCGGGTCGGTGAGCAGTTCTTC. As protein: CASSLGRVGEQFF.

This clonotype appeared a single time. J is TRBJ2-7 and V is TRBV28; TRBD2 might be the D (5 bases). Per the germline V gene, CDR1 is MDHEN and CDR2 is SYDVKM. This CDR3 is built from 16 residues. Between the trimmed V and J ends, which lost 2 bases and 3 bases, there was a span of 17 bases. CDR3 DNA sequence: TGTGCCAGCAGTTTAGAGGGCGCCACGACGAACTACGAGCAGTACTTC. Its protein is CASSLEGATTNYEQYF.

The chain joins TRBV11-2 to TRBJ2-7, with 7 bases matching TRBD2. The CDR3 contains 13 residues. Losses at the gene ends were 4 bases for V and 1 base for J; bases not matched to a gene: 1. The V gene's germline CDR1 is SGHAT and CDR2 FQNNGV. CDR3 DNA sequence: TGTGCCAGCAGCTGGGAGGGTTCCTACGAGCAGTACTTC. This sequence encodes CASSWEGSYEQYF.

The rearrangement uses TRBV4-1 and TRBJ2-7; no firm D call. V lost 5 bases and J 4 bases, leaving 12 bases between the germline ends. Germline V lookup: CDR1 MGHRA, CDR2 YSYEKL. The CDR3 has 13 amino acids. The CDR3 bases are TGCGCCAGCAGCGGCGCCGAGCTTTACGAGCAGTACTTC. This gives the protein CASSGAELYEQYF.

The rearrangement links TRBV5-1 to TRBJ2-3, with 8 bases lining up with TRBD2. Germline values: CDR1 SGHRS, CDR2 YFSETQ. The V gene end was trimmed by 0 bases and the J gene end by 2 bases; junction bases not matched to a gene: 8. CDR3 length: 17 residues. The CDR3 DNA sequence: TGCGCCAGCAGCTTGGGATTAGCGGGAACCATCACAGATACGCAGTATTTT. Its protein is CASSLGLAGTITDTQYF.

The chain links TRBV28 to TRBJ2-2; perhaps TRBD2 as D (5 bases). Germline V gives CDR1 MDHEN, CDR2 SYDVKM. Trimming cost V 3 bases and J 1 base, with 6 bases left between them. The CDR3 has 14 residues. CDR3 in amino acids: CASSFGGNTGELFF. The CDR3 nucleotides are TGTGCCAGCAGTTTCGGAGGGAACACCGGGGAGCTGTTTTTT.

The rearrangement joins TRBV20-1 to TRBJ2-7; D is unclear. Germline V lookup: CDR1 DFQATT, CDR2 SNEGSKA (reference sequence). The V end was cut by 1 base, the J end by 3 bases, with 10 bases between. This CDR3 spans 13 amino acids. Here the CDR3 DNA reads TGCAGTGCTAGAGGTCAGGCGGACTACGAGCAGTACTTC. This sequence encodes CSARGQADYEQYF.